Below are 10 T cell receptor beta chains sequenced from a single sample in a study of cytomegalovirus exposure and HLA in healthy donors. Use of 60 Vbeta and 13 Jbeta primers characterized the PCR. The data were produced by immunoSEQ multiplex PCR, yet TCRdb's version contains in-frame clones alone and is incomplete. The sample includes roughly 190,000 clones, roughly a tenth seen only once; the top ten take over 1%. The sample taken for sequencing was PBMCs. The source of these receptors is a woman aged 25 to 45 in good health and CMV-seropositive.

This clone was counted only a few times. The rearrangement joins TRBV5-1 to TRBJ2-3; 14 nucleotides match TRBD2. With V trimmed by 4 bases and J by 6 bases, 7 bases remained unmatched. Germline CDR1 and CDR2: SGHRS and YFSETQ. The CDR3 consists of 16 residues. In nucleotides, the CDR3 is TGCGCCAGCAGCGTGACTAGCGGGAGGGCCTATGATACGCAGTATTTT. Translation: CASSVTSGRAYDTQYF.

V is TRBV19 and J is TRBJ2-7, with 9 positions matching TRBD1. With V trimmed by 3 bases and J by 6 bases, 6 bases remained unmatched. Looked up from germline, CDR1 is LNHDA and CDR2 is SQIVND (reference sequence). CDR3 length equals 14 residues. The CDR3 sequence: CASSIWDRESEQYF. The CDR3 bases are TGTGCCAGTAGTATCTGGGACAGGGAATCCGAGCAGTACTTC.

This sequence joins TRBV9 and TRBJ2-1; possible D gene TRBD2, 6 bases. CDR3 length: 15 residues. Germline CDR1 is SGDLS and CDR2 is YYNGEE. V shed 6 bases and J shed 5 bases, with 18 bases lying between them. CDR3 sequence reads: CASTLRGLPHNEQFF. The CDR3 nucleotides read TGTGCCAGCACCCTGCGGGGCCTCCCCCACAATGAGCAGTTCTTC.

CDR3 DNA: TGTGCCAGTCCGGGAACTTATAGCAATCAGCCCCAGCATTTT. It is translated as CASPGTYSNQPQHF. The rearrangement uses TRBV6-1 and TRBJ1-5; D uncertain. The V gene's germline CDR1 is MNHNS and CDR2 SASEGT. This CDR3 has 14 amino acids. V was clipped by 9 bases and J by 0 bases, with 12 bases between them.

The V call is TRBV5-6, the J call TRBJ1-2, with D maybe TRBD1 (6 bases). The CDR3 is 14 amino acids. V was cut by 1 base and J by 6 bases, with 13 bases left in between. From germline, CDR1 is SGHDT and CDR2 YYEEEE. CDR3 region: CASSLKRQADGYTF. CDR3 nucleotide sequence: TGTGCCAGCAGCTTGAAGCGACAGGCGGATGGCTACACCTTC.

The chain couples TRBV9 to TRBJ2-5, with 9 bases lining up with TRBD2. Judging by the DNA end, TRBJ2-7 fits better; the J call may be wrong. CDR1 SGDLS and CDR2 YYNGEE come from the germline V gene. The CDR3 loop spans 16 amino acids. The CDR3 reads CASSVLAGVSSYEQYF. CDR3 coding DNA: TGTGCCAGCAGCGTTTTAGCGGGGGTGAGCTCCTACGAGCAGTACTTC.

This clone was seen more than once but under ten times. The chain carries TRBV5-6 and TRBJ2-3; maybe TRBD2 (6 bases). Germline V gene sequence: CDR1 SGHDT, CDR2 YYEEEE. Trimming cost V 7 bases and J 3 bases, with 15 bases left between them. The CDR3 length is 14 residues. CDR3 amino acids: CASARLELTDTQYF. The DNA for the CDR3 is TGTGCCAGCGCCCGACTAGAGTTAACAGATACGCAGTATTTT.

The chain has TRBV12-2 and TRBJ1-2; the D call of TRBD1 is as the table states it, not checked on the DNA. TRBV12-2 is given as a pseudogene. The length of the CDR3 is 16 residues. The CDR3 nucleotides read TGTGCAAGTCGCTCGGAGTTGACAGGGAGCTTGGATGGCTACACCTTC. It yields the protein CASRSELTGSLDGYTF.

This clone was observed a handful of times. V is TRBV27 and J is TRBJ2-1; the D is unclear. Germline CDR1 and CDR2: MNHEY and SMNVEV (reference sequence). The CDR3 totals 13 residues. V was clipped by 6 bases and J by 5 bases, with 11 bases between them. CDR3: CASSHSGDNEQFF. The CDR3 DNA is TGTGCCAGCAGCCACTCTGGAGACAATGAGCAGTTCTTC.

This clone was counted a few times. This chain links TRBV7-2 with TRBJ1-1; no definite D call. CDR3 length: 14 amino acids. Germline loops: CDR1 SGHTA, CDR2 FQGNSA. The CDR3 is CASMPGPRSTEAFF. The CDR3 region has the DNA TGTGCTTCCATGCCGGGTCCAAGGAGCACTGAAGCTTTCTTT.